The 3 T cell receptor beta chains listed next were all sequenced from one sample in a study of shared T cell receptors in the human thymus (dated by TCRdb to the early 2020s). The library came from the immunoSEQ multiplex PCR assay. TCRdb took over this immuneACCESS table, retaining in-frame rearrangements with V and J assigned. Such tables are incomplete; in checked studies, under half of the missing clones stem from an unresolved V gene, and the remainder is unexplained. The sample profile shows hundreds of thousands of clones; 70% to 90% of them were found once. The top ten hold 0.0095% to 0.011% of the sample. The sample was also reused in another study, on human thymus T cells.

The sequenced sample was thymocytes. The receptors originated from a girl under two years old with a congenital heart defect. Donor details come from another sample of the same person, matched by shared clones.

This sequence joins TRBV7-2 and TRBJ2-7; the D gene is possibly TRBD1 (6 bases). The CDR3 is 13 residues long. V lost 5 bases to trimming and J lost 3 bases, with 11 bases between them. The germline gives CDR1 SGHTA, CDR2 FQGNSA. The DNA of the CDR3 is TGTGCCAGCAGCCGACAGGAGGACTACGAGCAGTACTTC. Translated, it gives CASSRQEDYEQYF.

This chain joins TRBV6-1 and TRBJ1-5; 10 bases fit TRBD1. CDR1 and CDR2 (germline): MNHNS, SASEGT. The CDR3 spans 15 residues. Trimming took 4 bases from V and 5 from J; bases not matched to a gene: 5. CDR3 protein: CASSVGQGPYQPQHF. CDR3 DNA sequence: TGTGCCAGCAGTGTGGGACAGGGGCCCTATCAGCCCCAGCATTTT.

This sequence joins TRBV4-1 and TRBJ2-3; 12 bases map to TRBD2. With 2 bases clipped from V and 9 bases from J, the junction kept 6 bases outside the gene matches. The CDR3 consists of 15 residues. Germline V gives CDR1 MGHRA, CDR2 YSYEKL. CDR3 DNA: TGCGCCAGCAGCCAATTAACTAGCGGGGGGTACACGCAGTATTTT. This codes for CASSQLTSGGYTQYF.